The 10 T cell receptor beta chains in this list originate from one sample, sequenced in a study of blood T cell repertoires in COVID-19. Clones were sequenced by immunoSEQ multiplex PCR, and TCRdb holds only the in-frame ones, with some missing. The data hold some 300,000 clones, with 90% observed a single time. The sample comprised peripheral blood. Source of these receptors: a woman aged 45 to 65 with COVID-19, enrolled during active disease.

The J gene is TRBJ2-1, the V gene TRBV12-5; 8 positions match TRBD2. The germline CDR1 and CDR2 sequences are LGHNT and FRNRAP. V trimming: 0 bases; J trimming: 4 bases; junction bases outside the gene matches: 5. The CDR3 has 16 residues. The CDR3 here is CASGLVRSGIYNEQFF. The CDR3 DNA follows: TGTGCTAGTGGTTTGGTTCGTAGCGGGATTTACAATGAGCAGTTCTTC.

The genes are TRBV5-1 and TRBJ2-7; no reliable D call. Germline V gene data show CDR1 as SGHRS and CDR2 as YFSETQ. CDR3 length: 13 amino acids. V was pared by 4 bases and J by 2 bases, with 10 bases between. CDR3 DNA sequence: TGCGCCAGCAGCCCCCAAGCCCCCTACGAGCAGTACTTC. Encoded protein: CASSPQAPYEQYF.

This chain connects TRBV30 to TRBJ2-5; 9 nucleotides align to TRBD1. The CDR3 sequence is 15 residues long. Trimming removed 3 bases from V and 5 bases from J; junction bases left unmatched: 10. The V gene's germline CDR1 is GTSNPN and CDR2 SVGIG (reference sequence). The CDR3 spells CAWRVHRGRVETQYF. The CDR3, as DNA: TGTGCCTGGAGGGTACACAGGGGGCGCGTTGAGACCCAGTACTTC.

V gene TRBV24-1 combines with J gene TRBJ2-1, with 11 bases identical to TRBD2. V lost 6 bases, J lost 4 bases, and 4 bases stayed unmatched. The CDR3 covers 15 residues. The germline CDR1 and CDR2 sequences are KGHDR and SFDVKD. Here the CDR3 DNA reads TGTGCCACCAGTTTAGGGACTAGCGGTTACAATGAGCAGTTCTTC. Its protein is CATSLGTSGYNEQFF.

This clone was detected only once. The chain has TRBV24-1 and TRBJ2-5; 9 bases align to TRBD1. Germline V gene sequence: CDR1 KGHDR, CDR2 SFDVKD. The V gene end was trimmed by 4 bases and the J gene end by 4 bases; junction bases not matched to a gene: 18. The length of the CDR3 is 19 residues. CDR3 sequence: CATSDPPGQGGNGVETQYF. The DNA of the CDR3 is TGTGCCACCAGTGACCCCCCGGGACAGGGTGGGAATGGCGTAGAGACCCAGTACTTC.

The chain is built from TRBV18 and TRBJ2-7, with a weak D call TRBD2 (6 bases). CDR1 KGHSH and CDR2 LQKENI come from the germline V gene. The V end lost 4 bases, the J end lost 6 bases, and 13 bases lay between the germline ends. The CDR3 spans 13 residues. In DNA form, the CDR3 reads TGTGCCAGCTCACATCTGACCGGGGGCGAGCAGTACTTC. Amino acids: CASSHLTGGEQYF.

This rearrangement joins TRBV14 to TRBJ2-2; D not resolved. Germline CDR1 reads SGHDN; CDR2 reads FVKESK. Trimming stripped 0 bases from V and 8 bases from J, with 13 bases between. This CDR3 is built from 15 residues. CDR3 sequence reads: CASSQEIGVLGELFF. The CDR3 nucleotides read TGTGCCAGCAGCCAAGAAATAGGAGTTTTGGGGGAGCTGTTTTTT.

This clone was counted only a few times. The chain combines TRBV7-9 with TRBJ2-1; D is possibly TRBD2 (6 bases). The CDR3 spans 15 residues. From germline, CDR1 is SEHNR and CDR2 FQNEAQ (reference sequence). The V and J ends lost 5 bases and 4 bases respectively, with 15 bases between them. CDR3 in DNA: TGTGCCAGCAGCATTAGCGGTTTAGGGTACAATGAGCAGTTCTTC. Its protein is CASSISGLGYNEQFF.

CDR3 protein: CASSRRQGNTGELFF. For the CDR3, the DNA is TGTGCCAGCAGCCGGAGACAGGGAAACACCGGGGAGCTGTTTTTT. V gene TRBV11-3 combines with J gene TRBJ2-2, with TRBD1 identical over 7 bases. Germline values: CDR1 SGHNT, CDR2 YENEEA. CDR3 length equals 15 residues. The trim removed 5 bases at V and 2 bases at J, leaving 5 bases unmatched. Using reference TRBV11-3 and TRBJ2-2 for the parts outside the CDR3, the full variable domain is EAGVVQSPRYKIIEKKQPVAFWCNPISGHNTLYWYLQNLGQGPELLIRYENEEAVDDSQLPKDRFSAERLKGVDSTLKIQPAELGDSAVYLCASSRRQGNTGELFFGEGSRLTVL.

This chain joins TRBV5-1 and TRBJ1-1; 8 positions agree with TRBD1. The CDR3 runs to 14 residues. J lost 5 bases, V lost 4 bases, and 7 bases had no gene match. The germline V gene has CDR1 SGHRS and CDR2 YFSETQ. CDR3 nucleotides: TGCGCCAGCAGCCCCCAGGGGGCAGGGACTGAAGCTTTCTTT. This sequence encodes CASSPQGAGTEAFF.